Sequencing of this T cell receptor (beta chain) was carried out in a study of blood T cell repertoires in COVID-19. Across the study: Some COVID-19 samples were acute and others convalescent; all came from the United States, Italy and Spain. T cells, B-cell-depleted T cells, or PBMCs provided the cDNA or gDNA that served as material.

Only in-frame clones appear in the TCRdb table, and some are missing; sequencing was by immunoSEQ multiplex PCR. Of about 190,000 clones in the sample, roughly 85% are singletons; the top ten hold about 11%. Trimming cost V 1 base and J 7 bases, with 13 bases left between them. The CDR3 contains 15 residues. Looked up from germline, CDR1 is SGHVS and CDR2 is FNYEAQ. Input material: peripheral blood. The receptor was derived from a woman over 75 with active or convalescent COVID-19. The J gene is TRBJ1-4, the V gene TRBV7-6; a weak D match, TRBD1 (6 bases). The CDR3 DNA reads TGTGCCAGCAGCTTAGTTCGCTCCAGGGGTGAAAAACTGTTTTTT. Amino acid sequence: CASSLVRSRGEKLFF. The whole variable domain, remainder taken from reference TRBV7-6 and TRBJ1-4, is GAGVSQSPRYKVTKRGQDVALRCDPISGHVSLYWYRQALGQGPEFLTYFNYEAQQDKSGLPNDRFSAERPEGSISTLTIQRTEQRDSAMYRCASSLVRSRGEKLFFGSGTQLSVL.